The 14 T cell receptor beta chains in this list originate from one sample, sequenced in a study of shared clonotypes between healthy human individuals. Clones were sequenced by immunoSEQ multiplex PCR, and TCRdb holds only the in-frame ones, with some missing. This table has 850,000 to 1,200,000 clones, around 75% appearing once. Sequenced material: memory CD4+ T cells sorted from blood. Subset specified: CD45RA-negative fraction. These receptors all come from a man aged 18-30 years in good health.

The chain combines TRBV6-1 with TRBJ2-7, with 7 bases lining up with TRBD1. The CDR3 totals 16 residues. CDR1 and CDR2 (germline): MNHNS, SASEGT. The V gene end was trimmed by 2 bases and the J gene end by 7 bases; junction bases not matched to a gene: 14. This CDR3 is CASSERGLSFLGEQYF. DNA for the CDR3: TGTGCCAGCAGTGAAAGGGGGCTGAGTTTCCTAGGAGAGCAGTACTTC.

This chain links TRBV18 with TRBJ2-3, with TRBD1 matching over 9 bases. The germline V gene has CDR1 KGHSH and CDR2 LQKENI. This CDR3 is built from 15 residues. Trimming at V came to 5 bases and at J to 0 bases, leaving 3 bases not matched to a gene. The CDR3 region is CASSSQGASTDTQYF. The CDR3 DNA reads as TGTGCCAGCTCATCACAGGGGGCTAGCACAGATACGCAGTATTTT.

This clone was observed at least ten times. V gene TRBV6-6 combines with J gene TRBJ2-7; tentatively, D is TRBD1 (5 bases). The CDR3 runs to 13 residues. Germline V gives CDR1 MNHNY, CDR2 SVGAGI (reference sequence). V gave up 2 bases and J gave up 5 bases, with 10 bases separating them. The CDR3 here is CASSYVGRHEQYF. The CDR3 DNA is TGTGCCAGCAGTTACGTGGGGCGGCACGAGCAGTACTTC.

This rearrangement joins TRBV29-1 to TRBJ2-7; TRBD1 agrees at 7 bases. V was pared by 8 bases and J by 2 bases, with 6 bases of the junction left unmatched. CDR1 and CDR2 (germline): SQVTM, ANQGSEA. The CDR3 has 12 amino acids. The CDR3: CSIRDSTYEQYF. The CDR3 coding sequence is TGCAGCATCCGGGACAGCACCTACGAGCAGTACTTC.

The chain recombines TRBV10-1 with TRBJ2-3; 12 bases agree with TRBD2. Germline V CDR1 and CDR2: WNHNN, SYGVQD (reference sequence). V was clipped by 0 bases and J by 4 bases; unmatched bases: 2. There are 16 residues in the CDR3. The DNA of the CDR3 is TGCGCCAGCAGTGAGTCGACTAGCGGGGGCGCAGATACGCAGTATTTT. Translating it yields CASSESTSGGADTQYF.

The chain recombines TRBV5-4 with TRBJ2-5; 8 bases line up with TRBD2. With 1 base clipped from V and 3 bases from J, the junction kept 5 bases outside the gene matches. This CDR3 comprises 15 residues. Germline V gene sequence: CDR1 SGHNT, CDR2 YYREEE (reference sequence). The CDR3 nucleotides read TGTGCCAGCAGCTTGCCCAGCGGGAGCAAAGAGACCCAGTACTTC. Encoded protein: CASSLPSGSKETQYF.

The chain links TRBV5-1 to TRBJ2-1; 10 positions agree with TRBD2. Germline V gives CDR1 SGHRS, CDR2 YFSETQ. The CDR3 length is 16 residues. Trimming cost V 3 bases and J 3 bases; bases outside gene matches: 6. CDR3 sequence: CASSSDSGGNYNEQFF. In DNA form, the CDR3 reads TGCGCCAGCAGCTCGGATAGCGGGGGGAACTACAATGAGCAGTTCTTC.

The gene calls are TRBV19 and TRBJ2-7; D is perhaps TRBD1 (6 bases). From germline, CDR1 is LNHDA and CDR2 SQIVND (reference sequence). Trimming stripped 3 bases from V and 0 bases from J, with 15 bases between. The CDR3 extends over 16 amino acids. The CDR3 nucleotides read TGTGCCAGTAGTATTCAGGGGTCCACCAGCTCCTACGAGCAGTACTTC. Its protein is CASSIQGSTSSYEQYF.

The gene calls are TRBV5-6 and TRBJ1-4; D gene uncertain. V lost 3 bases and J 0 bases, leaving 12 bases between the germline ends. This CDR3 is built from 16 residues. The germline V gene encodes CDR1 SGHDT and CDR2 YYEEEE. The CDR3 spells CASSSLGLSTNEKLFF. CDR3 coding DNA: TGTGCCAGCAGCTCACTAGGTCTATCAACTAATGAAAAACTGTTTTTT.

Here the CDR3 reads CASSLGQGNEQFF. The CDR3 DNA reads as TGTGCCAGCAGCTTGGGACAGGGCAATGAGCAGTTCTTC. J is TRBJ2-1 and V is TRBV5-6; 7 bases align to TRBD1. The CDR3 is made up of 13 amino acids. The junction had 0 bases not matched to a gene; V was cut back by 0 bases and J by 6 bases. The germline gives CDR1 SGHDT, CDR2 YYEEEE.

The rearrangement uses TRBV7-2 and TRBJ2-3, with 9 bases matching TRBD2. This CDR3 has 18 residues. Per the germline V gene, CDR1 is SGHTA and CDR2 is FQGNSA. With 4 bases clipped from V and 8 bases from J, the junction kept 19 bases outside the gene matches. The CDR3 region is CASSSLGGERGAPGTQYF. In DNA, the CDR3 is TGTGCCAGCAGCTCCCTCGGGGGTGAGCGGGGGGCTCCCGGTACGCAGTATTTT.

On this clone itself: It differs at one base from a far larger clone, so likely a read error. The V and J genes are TRBV7-2 and TRBJ1-3; no clear D. There are 13 residues in the CDR3. CDR1 SGHTA and CDR2 FQGNSA come from the germline V gene. V was cut by 3 bases and J by 0 bases, with 3 bases left in between. The CDR3 DNA follows: TGTGCCAGCAGCTTCAACTCTGGAAACACCATATATTTT. Its translation is CASSFNSGNTIYF.

The gene calls are TRBV14 and TRBJ2-3, with TRBD2 matching 8 bases. The J segment lost 2 bases and the V segment lost 4 bases, leaving 8 bases of the junction unmatched. Germline V gene data show CDR1 as SGHDN and CDR2 as FVKESK. The CDR3 has 16 amino acids. DNA of the CDR3: TGTGCCAGCAGCCGAGACCAGCGGGGGTCCACAGATACGCAGTATTTT. Translating it yields CASSRDQRGSTDTQYF.

A remark on this clone: This specimen includes other DNA sequences encoding the same CDR3. The chain combines TRBV5-1 with TRBJ2-2; D not resolved. V was clipped by 2 bases and J by 3 bases, with 8 bases between them. The CDR3 totals 14 residues. The germline V gene encodes CDR1 SGHRS and CDR2 YFSETQ. Written as DNA, the CDR3 is TGCGCCAGCAGCTTTTCCGGAGACACCGGGGAGCTGTTTTTT. This gives the protein CASSFSGDTGELFF.